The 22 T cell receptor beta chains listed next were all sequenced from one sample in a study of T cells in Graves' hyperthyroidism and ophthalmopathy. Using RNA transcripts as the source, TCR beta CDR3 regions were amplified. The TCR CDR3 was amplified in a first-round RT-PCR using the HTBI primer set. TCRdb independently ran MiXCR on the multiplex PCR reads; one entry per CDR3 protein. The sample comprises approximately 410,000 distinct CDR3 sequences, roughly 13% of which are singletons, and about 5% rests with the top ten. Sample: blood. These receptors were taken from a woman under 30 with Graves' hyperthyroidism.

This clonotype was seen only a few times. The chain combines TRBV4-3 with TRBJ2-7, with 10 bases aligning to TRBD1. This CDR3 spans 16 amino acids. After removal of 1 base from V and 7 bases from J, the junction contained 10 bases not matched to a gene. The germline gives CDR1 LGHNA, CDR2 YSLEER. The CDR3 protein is CASSQGSGTGALEQYF. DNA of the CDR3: TGCGCCAGCAGCCAAGGATCTGGGACAGGGGCTTTGGAGCAGTACTTC.

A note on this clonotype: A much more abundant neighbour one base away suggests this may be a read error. For the CDR3, the DNA is TGTGCCAGCAGCTCAAGGTCAGGACAAGAGACCCAGTACTTC. It encodes CASSSRSGQETQYF. The chain combines TRBV7-2 with TRBJ2-5; no reliable D call. The CDR3 is 14 amino acids. Germline CDR1 and CDR2: SGHTA and FQGNSA. V dropped 4 bases and J dropped 2 bases, with 11 bases sitting between them. The full variable domain, in which reference TRBV7-2 and TRBJ2-5 provide the parts outside the CDR3, is GAGVSQSPSNKVTEKGKDVELRCDPISGHTALYWYRQSLGQGLEFLIYFQGNSAPDKSGLPSDRFSAERTGGSVSTLTIQRTQQEDSAVYLCASSSRSGQETQYFGPGTRLLVL.

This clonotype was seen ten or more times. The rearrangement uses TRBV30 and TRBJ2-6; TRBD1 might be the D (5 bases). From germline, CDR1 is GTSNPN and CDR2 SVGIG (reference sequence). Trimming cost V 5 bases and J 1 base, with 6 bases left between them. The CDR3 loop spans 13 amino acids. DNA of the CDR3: TGTGCCTGGCAGGGTTCTGGGGCCAACGTCCTGACTTTC. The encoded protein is CAWQGSGANVLTF.

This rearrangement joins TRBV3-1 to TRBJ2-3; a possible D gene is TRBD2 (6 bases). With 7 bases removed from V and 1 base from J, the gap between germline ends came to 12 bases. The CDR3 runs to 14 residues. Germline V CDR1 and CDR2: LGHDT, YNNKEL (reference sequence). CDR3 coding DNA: TGTGCCAGCACCGCATGGGAGGGCACAGATACGCAGTATTTT. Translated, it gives CASTAWEGTDTQYF.

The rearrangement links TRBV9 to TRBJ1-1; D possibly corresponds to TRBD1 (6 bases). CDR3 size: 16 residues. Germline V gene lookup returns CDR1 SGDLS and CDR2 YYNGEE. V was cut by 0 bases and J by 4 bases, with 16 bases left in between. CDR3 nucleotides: TGTGCCAGCAGCGTAGTCCTGGGGCAGGGGACCACTGAAGCTTTCTTT. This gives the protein CASSVVLGQGTTEAFF.

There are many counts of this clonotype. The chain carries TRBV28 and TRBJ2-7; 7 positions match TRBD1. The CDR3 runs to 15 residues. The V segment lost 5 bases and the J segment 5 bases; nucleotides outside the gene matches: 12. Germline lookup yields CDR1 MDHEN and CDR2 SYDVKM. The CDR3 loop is CASSPSGTALDEQYF. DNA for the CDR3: TGTGCCAGCAGTCCCTCCGGGACAGCACTAGACGAGCAGTACTTC.

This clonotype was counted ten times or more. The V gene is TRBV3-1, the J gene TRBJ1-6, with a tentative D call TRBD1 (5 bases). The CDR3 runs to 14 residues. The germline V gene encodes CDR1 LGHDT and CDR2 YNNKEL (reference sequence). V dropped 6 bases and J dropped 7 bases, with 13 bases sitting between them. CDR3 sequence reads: CASRDTSINSPLHF. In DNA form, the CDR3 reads TGTGCCAGCAGGGACACCAGCATAAATTCACCCCTCCACTTT.

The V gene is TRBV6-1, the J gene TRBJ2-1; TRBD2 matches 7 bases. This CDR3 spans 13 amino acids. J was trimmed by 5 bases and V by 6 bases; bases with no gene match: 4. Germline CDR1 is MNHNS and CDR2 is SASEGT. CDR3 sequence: CASRGGPNNEQFF. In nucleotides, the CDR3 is TGTGCCAGCAGGGGAGGGCCTAACAATGAGCAGTTCTTC.

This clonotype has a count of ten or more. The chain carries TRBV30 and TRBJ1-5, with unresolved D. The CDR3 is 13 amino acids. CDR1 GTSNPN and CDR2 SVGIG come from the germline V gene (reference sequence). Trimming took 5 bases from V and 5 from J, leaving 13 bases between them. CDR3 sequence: CAWAAGPYQPQHF. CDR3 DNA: TGTGCCTGGGCTGCCGGACCTTATCAGCCCCAGCATTTT.

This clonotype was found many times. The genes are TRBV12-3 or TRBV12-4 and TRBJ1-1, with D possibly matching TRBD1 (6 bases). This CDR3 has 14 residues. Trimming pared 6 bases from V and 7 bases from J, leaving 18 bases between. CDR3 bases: TGTGCCAGCAGCCGCCCAACAGGGTCTGATGAAGCTTTCTTT. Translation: CASSRPTGSDEAFF.

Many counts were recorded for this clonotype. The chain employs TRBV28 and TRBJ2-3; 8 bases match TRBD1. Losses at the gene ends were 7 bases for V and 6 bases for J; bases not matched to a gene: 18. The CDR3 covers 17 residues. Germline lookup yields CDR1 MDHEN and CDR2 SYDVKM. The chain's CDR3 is CASIPPGTGGLTDTQYF. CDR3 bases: TGTGCCAGCATCCCCCCGGGGACAGGCGGGCTAACGGATACGCAGTATTTT. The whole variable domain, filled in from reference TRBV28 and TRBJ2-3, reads DVKVTQSSRYLVKRTGEKVFLECVQDMDHENMFWYRQDPGLGLRLIYFSYDVKMKEKGDIPEGYSVSREKKERFSLILESASTNQTSMYLCASIPPGTGGLTDTQYFGPGTRLTVL.

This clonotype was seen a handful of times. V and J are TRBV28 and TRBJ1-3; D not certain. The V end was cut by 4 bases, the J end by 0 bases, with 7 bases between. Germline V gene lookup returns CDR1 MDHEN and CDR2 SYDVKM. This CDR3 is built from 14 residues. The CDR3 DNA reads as TGTGCCAGCAGTTCCCCCTCCTCTGGAAACACCATATATTTT. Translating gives CASSSPSSGNTIYF.

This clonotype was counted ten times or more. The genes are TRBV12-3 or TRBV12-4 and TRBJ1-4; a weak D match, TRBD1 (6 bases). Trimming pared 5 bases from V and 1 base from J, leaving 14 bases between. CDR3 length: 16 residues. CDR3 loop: CASSPGTSLTNEKLFF. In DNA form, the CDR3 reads TGTGCCAGCAGTCCGGGGACATCTTTAACTAATGAAAAACTGTTTTTT.

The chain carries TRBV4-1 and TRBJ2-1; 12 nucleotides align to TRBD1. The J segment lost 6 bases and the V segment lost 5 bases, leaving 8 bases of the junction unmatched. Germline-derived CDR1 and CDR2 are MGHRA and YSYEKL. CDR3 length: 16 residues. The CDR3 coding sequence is TGCGCCAGCAGCTGGCTACCGGGACAGGGGGCCAATGAGCAGTTCTTC. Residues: CASSWLPGQGANEQFF.

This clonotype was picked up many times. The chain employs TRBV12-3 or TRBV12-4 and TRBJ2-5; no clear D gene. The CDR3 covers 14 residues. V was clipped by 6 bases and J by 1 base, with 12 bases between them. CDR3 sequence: CASSPASVQETQYF. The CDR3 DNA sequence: TGTGCCAGCAGCCCTGCCTCGGTCCAAGAGACCCAGTACTTC.

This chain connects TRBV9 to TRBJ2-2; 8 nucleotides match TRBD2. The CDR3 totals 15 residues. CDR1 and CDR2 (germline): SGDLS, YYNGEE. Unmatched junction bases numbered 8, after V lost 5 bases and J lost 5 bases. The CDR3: CASSTGTSLTGELFF. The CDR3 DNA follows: TGTGCCAGCAGTACCGGGACTAGTCTAACCGGGGAGCTGTTTTTT. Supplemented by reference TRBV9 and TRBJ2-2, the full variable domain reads DSGVTQTPKHLITATGQRVTLRCSPRSGDLSVYWYQQSLDQGLQFLIQYYNGEERAKGNILERFSAQQFPDLHSELNLSSLELGDSALYFCASSTGTSLTGELFFGEGSRLTVL.

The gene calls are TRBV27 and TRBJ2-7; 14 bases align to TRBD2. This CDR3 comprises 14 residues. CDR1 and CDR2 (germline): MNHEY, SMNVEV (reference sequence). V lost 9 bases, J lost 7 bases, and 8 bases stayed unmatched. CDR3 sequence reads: CARSGTSGRNEQYF. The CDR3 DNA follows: TGTGCCAGATCCGGGACTAGCGGGAGAAATGAGCAGTACTTC.

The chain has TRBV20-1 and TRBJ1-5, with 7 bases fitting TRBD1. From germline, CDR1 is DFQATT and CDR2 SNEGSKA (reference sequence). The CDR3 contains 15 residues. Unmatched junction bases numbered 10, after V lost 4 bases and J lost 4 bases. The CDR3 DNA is TGCAGTGCTAAAACAGGGGTCCTCCAAAATCAGCCCCAGCATTTT. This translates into CSAKTGVLQNQPQHF.

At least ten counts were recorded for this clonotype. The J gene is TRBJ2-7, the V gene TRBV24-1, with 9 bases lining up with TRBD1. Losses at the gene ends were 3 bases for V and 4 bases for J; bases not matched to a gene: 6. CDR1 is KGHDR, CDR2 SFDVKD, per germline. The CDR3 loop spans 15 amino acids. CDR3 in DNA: TGTGCCACCAGTGATCCGGACAGGGGCGATTACGAGCAGTACTTC. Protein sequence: CATSDPDRGDYEQYF.

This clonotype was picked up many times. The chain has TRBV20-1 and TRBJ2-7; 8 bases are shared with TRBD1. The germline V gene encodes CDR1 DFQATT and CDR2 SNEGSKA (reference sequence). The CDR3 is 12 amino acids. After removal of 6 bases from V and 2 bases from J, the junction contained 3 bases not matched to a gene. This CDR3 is CSATGQAYEQYF. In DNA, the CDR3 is TGCAGTGCAACGGGACAGGCCTACGAGCAGTACTTC.

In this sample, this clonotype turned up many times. CDR3 region: CSGTTGAGYGYTF. In nucleotides, the CDR3 is TGCAGTGGCACGACAGGGGCTGGGTATGGCTACACCTTC. The V and J genes are TRBV20-1 and TRBJ1-2, with TRBD1 matching 8 bases. J gave up 5 bases and V 7 bases, and 9 bases lay outside the gene matches. The CDR3 runs to 13 residues. CDR1 is DFQATT and CDR2 is SNEGSKA in the germline V gene (reference sequence).

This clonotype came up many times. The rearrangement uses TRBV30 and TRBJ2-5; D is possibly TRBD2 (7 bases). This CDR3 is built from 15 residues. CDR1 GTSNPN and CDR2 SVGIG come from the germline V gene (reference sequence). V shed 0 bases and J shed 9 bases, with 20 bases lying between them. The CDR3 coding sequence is TGTGCCTGGAGTGTAGGGGGGGGGGTGGAGATCCCCCAGTACTTC. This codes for CAWSVGGGVEIPQYF.